This TCR beta chain was observed in a study of beta chain features in type 1 diabetes. At the level of the study: Age and gender were similar between patients and healthy donors, as were cell yields. The study, taken as a whole, reports: The study left unresolved whether HLA type influences TCRB rearrangement.

The isolated RNA, all of it, was reverse transcribed, so expressed TCRB transcripts were what got sequenced. TCRdb's table, derived via immunoSEQ multiplex PCR, lists solely in-frame clones and lacks some. The sample consists of about 300,000 clones, 8% of them appearing once. Turning to this clone: Its specificity is not known.

On average, the one heparinised blood draw given by each donor was 90 to 150 mL. Sorting of CD4+ naive, central memory, regulatory and stem cell-like memory cells was performed via CD45RO/CCR7/CD25/CD127/CD95/CD27. The germline V gene encodes CDR1 MGHRA and CDR2 YSYEKL. V dropped 0 bases and J dropped 10; count of bases not matched to a gene: 4. The CDR3 is made up of 16 amino acids. The sequence was collected from a young woman in good health. Sequenced: central memory CD4+ T cells from blood. This chain uses TRBV4-1 with TRBJ2-1, with TRBD2 matching 15 bases. The CDR3 spells CASSQEPGLAGGEQFF. CDR3 sequence (DNA): TGCGCCAGCAGCCAAGAACCGGGACTAGCGGGAGGCGAGCAGTTCTTC.